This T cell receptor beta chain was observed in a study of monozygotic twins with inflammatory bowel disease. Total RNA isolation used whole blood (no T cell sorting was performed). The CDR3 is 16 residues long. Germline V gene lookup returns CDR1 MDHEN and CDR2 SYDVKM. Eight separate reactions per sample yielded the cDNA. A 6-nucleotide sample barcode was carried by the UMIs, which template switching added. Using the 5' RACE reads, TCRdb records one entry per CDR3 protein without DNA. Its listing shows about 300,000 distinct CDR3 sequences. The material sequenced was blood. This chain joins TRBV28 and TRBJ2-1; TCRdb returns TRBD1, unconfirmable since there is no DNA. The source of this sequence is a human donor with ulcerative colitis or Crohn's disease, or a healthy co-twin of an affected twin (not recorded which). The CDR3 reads CASSPGGTGAYNEQFF.